The text below deals with one TCR beta chain. The data derive from a study of OX40 agonist ivuxolimab in advanced cancers. Background on the study: Partial responses were observed in three patients, of whom one had hepatocellular carcinoma and two had cutaneous melanoma.

Clones were sequenced by immunoSEQ multiplex PCR, and TCRdb holds only the in-frame ones, with some missing. The sample includes about 73,000 clones, 75% to 95% of them seen just once. CDR3 size: 14 residues. CDR1 is LNHNV, CDR2 YYDKDF, per germline (reference sequence). V lost 9 bases to trimming and J lost 8 bases; unmatched junction nucleotides: 10. The sequenced sample was CD4+ or CD8+ T cells sorted from blood, obtained in a trial of the OX40 agonist ivuxolimab. The gene calls are TRBV15 and TRBJ1-6; 7 nucleotides align to TRBD1. This clonotype was sampled from an adult with an advanced solid tumor such as melanoma, head and neck, liver or kidney cancer. CDR3 sequence reads: CATQVRQGDSPLHF. CDR3 in DNA: TGTGCCACGCAAGTAAGACAGGGAGATTCACCCCTCCACTTT.